The sample holds a few counts of the clone carrying this T cell receptor beta chain. Using its own MiXCR run on the RACE reads, TCRdb lists one record per CDR3 protein. The repertoire includes 250,000 or so distinct CDR3 sequences, approximately 8.6% of them detected once, and over 2% sits in the top ten. Time point noted: pre-sensitization, week 0. Treatment given: therapeutic diphenylcyclopropenone sensitization with weekly scalp DPC. The sample originates from a study of human T cells and chemical hapten exposure. The clonotype was recovered from a woman aged 40 to 49 with alopecia areata. Some clones in this sample may be carry-over from other donors' samples. This specimen consisted of whole blood, obtained in connection with sensitization to the hapten diphenylcyclopropenone (DPC).

The CDR3 DNA is TGTGCCAGCAGCGTAGGTGGACTAGCGGGAGTAGATACGCAGTATTTT. Residues: CASSVGGLAGVDTQYF. V usage is TRBV9 and J usage is TRBJ2-3; 13 bases agree with TRBD2. Trimming took 0 bases from V and 5 from J; bases not matched to a gene: 3. Germline-derived CDR1 and CDR2 are SGDLS and YYNGEE. The CDR3 is 16 amino acids.